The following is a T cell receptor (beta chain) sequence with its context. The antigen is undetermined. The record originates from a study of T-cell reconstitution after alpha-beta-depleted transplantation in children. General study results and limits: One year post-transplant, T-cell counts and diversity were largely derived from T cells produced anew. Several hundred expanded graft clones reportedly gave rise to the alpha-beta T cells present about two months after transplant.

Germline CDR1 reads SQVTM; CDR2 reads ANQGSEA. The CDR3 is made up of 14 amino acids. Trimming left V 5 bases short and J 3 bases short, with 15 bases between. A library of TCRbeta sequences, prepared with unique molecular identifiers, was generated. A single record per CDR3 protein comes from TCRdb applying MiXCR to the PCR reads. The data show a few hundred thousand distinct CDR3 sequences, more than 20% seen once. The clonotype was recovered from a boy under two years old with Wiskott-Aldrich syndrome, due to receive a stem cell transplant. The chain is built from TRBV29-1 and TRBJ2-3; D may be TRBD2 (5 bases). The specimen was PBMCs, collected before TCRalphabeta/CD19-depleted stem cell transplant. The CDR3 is CSVNEAGWTDTQYF. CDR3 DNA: TGCAGCGTTAACGAGGCGGGTTGGACAGATACGCAGTATTTT.